This T cell receptor beta chain was captured in a study of cytotoxic CD8 clonotypes in ibrutinib-treated CLL. CDR1 is MGHRA and CDR2 is YSYEKL in the germline V gene. The junction had 3 bases not matched to a gene; V was cut back by 1 base and J by 5 bases. The CDR3 consists of 14 residues. This clone has just a few counts. TCRdb's copy holds only in-frame clones and misses some; the assay was immunoSEQ multiplex PCR. The repertoire consists of some 350,000 clones, with roughly two thirds occurring once and the leading ten covering about 6.7%. The sample was PBMCs, taken after 36 months of ibrutinib treatment. The TCR originated in a human donor with chronic lymphocytic leukemia. This rearrangement joins TRBV4-1 to TRBJ2-7; 9 bases are a match to TRBD1. The CDR3 loop is CASSQVGQGHEQYF. CDR3 in DNA: TGCGCCAGCAGCCAAGTGGGACAGGGCCACGAGCAGTACTTC.